This T cell receptor beta chain was identified in a study of siplizumab effects on memory and regulatory T cells. This CDR3 comprises 13 residues. Germline V gene lookup returns CDR1 SGHAT and CDR2 FQNNGV. V lost 5 bases, J lost 3 bases, and 3 bases stayed unmatched. Study-level findings and limits: Naive T cells were seen as more diverse than memory cells and as major alloresponse contributors. Most alloreactive clones went unmapped to unstimulated subsets; only a minor fraction mapped. It was never confirmed that proliferating Tregs from siplizumab cultures were suppressive.

This clone has only one observation. The antigen is not known. Profiled with immunoSEQ multiplex PCR; TCRdb holds only in-frame clones, not every one. The sample records tens of thousands of clones, 75% to 95% being singletons. V usage is TRBV11-2 and J usage is TRBJ2-7; 8 bases line up with TRBD1. What was sequenced was CD8+ T cells sorted from blood. This receptor was obtained from a human donor in good health. CDR3 DNA sequence: TGTGCCAGCAGCCCCGGACAGGGCTACGAGCAGTACTTC. It translates to CASSPGQGYEQYF. The variable domain in full, completed from reference TRBV11-2 and TRBJ2-7, reads EAGVAQSPRYKIIEKRQSVAFWCNPISGHATLYWYQQILGQGPKLLIQFQNNGVVDDSQLPKDRFSAERLKGVDSTLKIQPAKLEDSAVYLCASSPGQGYEQYFGPGTRLTVT.